This T cell receptor (beta chain) was documented in a study of blood T cell repertoires in COVID-19. Germline trimming cut 0 bases from V and 2 bases from J; bases unmatched to any gene: 1. This CDR3 spans 16 amino acids. The germline V gene has CDR1 SEHNR and CDR2 FQNEAQ (reference sequence). Assay: immunoSEQ multiplex PCR; the TCRdb copy retains only in-frame clones and omits some. The sample lists 65,000 or so clones; around 90% were seen once. This TCR derives from a human donor with acute or convalescent COVID-19. The donor label of this sample is uncertain. The chain couples TRBV7-9 to TRBJ2-6, with 7 bases matching TRBD1. Sequencing was carried out using peripheral blood. The CDR3 bases are TGTGCCAGCAGCTTAGCCGGGACAGCTGGGGCCAACGTCCTGACTTTC. It specifies CASSLAGTAGANVLTF.